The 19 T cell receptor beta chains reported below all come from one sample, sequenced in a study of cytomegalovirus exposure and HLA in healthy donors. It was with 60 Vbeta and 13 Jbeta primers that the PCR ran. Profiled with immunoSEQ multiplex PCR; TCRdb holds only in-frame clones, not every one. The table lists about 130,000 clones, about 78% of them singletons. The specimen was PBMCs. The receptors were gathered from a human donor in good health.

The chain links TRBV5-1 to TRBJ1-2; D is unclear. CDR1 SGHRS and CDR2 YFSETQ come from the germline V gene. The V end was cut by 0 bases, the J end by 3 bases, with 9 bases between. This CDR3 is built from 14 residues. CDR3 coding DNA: TGCGCCAGCAGCTTGGGTGGAGCGGACTATGGCTACACCTTC. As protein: CASSLGGADYGYTF. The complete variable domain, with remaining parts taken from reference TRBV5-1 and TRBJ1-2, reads KAGVTQTPRYLIKTRGQQVTLSCSPISGHRSVSWYQQTPGQGLQFLFEYFSETQRNKGNFPGRFSGRQFSNSRSEMNVSTLELGDSALYLCASSLGGADYGYTFGSGTRLTVV.

The CDR3 reads CASGLAGRTDTQYF. The CDR3, as DNA: TGTGCCAGCGGTTTAGCGGGGCGCACAGATACGCAGTATTTT. The J gene is TRBJ2-3, the V gene TRBV7-2; 8 nucleotides line up with TRBD2. CDR3 length equals 14 residues. The germline CDR1 and CDR2 sequences are SGHTA and FQGNSA. The V gene end was trimmed by 8 bases and the J gene end by 1 base; junction bases not matched to a gene: 5.

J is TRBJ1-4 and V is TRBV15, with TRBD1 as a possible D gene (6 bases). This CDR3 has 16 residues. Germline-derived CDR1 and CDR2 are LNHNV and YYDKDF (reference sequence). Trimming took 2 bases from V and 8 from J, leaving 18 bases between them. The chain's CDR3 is CATSRPDRPRREKLFF. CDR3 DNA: TGTGCCACCAGCAGACCCGACAGGCCTCGTAGGGAAAAACTGTTTTTT.

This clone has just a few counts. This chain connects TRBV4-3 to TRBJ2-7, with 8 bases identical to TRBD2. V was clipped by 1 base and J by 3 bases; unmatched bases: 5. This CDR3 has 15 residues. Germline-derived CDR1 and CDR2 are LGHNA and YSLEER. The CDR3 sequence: CASSQVSGGGYEQYF. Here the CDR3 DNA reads TGCGCCAGCAGCCAAGTGTCGGGGGGGGGCTACGAGCAGTACTTC.

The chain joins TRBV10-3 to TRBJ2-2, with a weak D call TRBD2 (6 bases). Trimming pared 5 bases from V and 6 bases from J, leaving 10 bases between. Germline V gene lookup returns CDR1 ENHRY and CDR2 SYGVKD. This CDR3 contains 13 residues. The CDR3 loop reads CAISWGESGELFF. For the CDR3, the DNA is TGTGCCATCAGTTGGGGGGAGTCCGGGGAGCTGTTTTTT.

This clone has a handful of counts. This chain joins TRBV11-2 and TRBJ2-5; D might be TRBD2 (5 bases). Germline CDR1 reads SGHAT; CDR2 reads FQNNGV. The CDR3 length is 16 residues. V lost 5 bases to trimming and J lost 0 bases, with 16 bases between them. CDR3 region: CASSLRDSLYQETQYF. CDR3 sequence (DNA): TGTGCCAGCAGCCTACGGGATAGCTTGTACCAAGAGACCCAGTACTTC.

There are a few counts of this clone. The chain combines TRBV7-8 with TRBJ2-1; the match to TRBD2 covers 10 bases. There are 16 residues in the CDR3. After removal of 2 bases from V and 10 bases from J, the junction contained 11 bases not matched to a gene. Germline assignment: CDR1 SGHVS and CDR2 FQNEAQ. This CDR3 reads CASSLRSLAGVLEQFF. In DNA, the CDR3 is TGTGCCAGCAGCTTAAGATCGCTAGCGGGAGTATTGGAGCAGTTCTTC.

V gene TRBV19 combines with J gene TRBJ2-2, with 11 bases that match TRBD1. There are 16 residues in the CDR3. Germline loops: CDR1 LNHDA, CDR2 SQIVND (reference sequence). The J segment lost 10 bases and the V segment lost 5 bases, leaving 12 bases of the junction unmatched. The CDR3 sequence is CASSSQRTGGREELFF. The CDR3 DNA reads TGTGCCAGTAGTTCTCAAAGGACAGGGGGCAGGGAGGAGCTGTTTTTT.

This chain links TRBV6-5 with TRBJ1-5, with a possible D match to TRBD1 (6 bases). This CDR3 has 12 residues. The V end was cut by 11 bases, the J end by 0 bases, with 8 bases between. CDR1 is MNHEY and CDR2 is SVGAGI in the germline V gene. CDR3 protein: CAQGHSNQPQHF. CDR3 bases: TGTGCCCAGGGACATAGCAATCAGCCCCAGCATTTT.

The CDR3 bases are TGTGCCAGCAGTTTACAGGGGGACGGCTATGGCTACACCTTC. This encodes CASSLQGDGYGYTF. The rearrangement uses TRBV6-5 and TRBJ1-2; 8 nucleotides agree with TRBD1. The CDR3 contains 14 residues. The junction had 5 bases not matched to a gene; V was cut back by 4 bases and J by 4 bases. The germline gives CDR1 MNHEY, CDR2 SVGAGI.

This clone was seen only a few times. The CDR3 coding sequence is TGTGCCAGCAGCCCCCAGGGGTTCGAGCAGTACTTC. It yields the protein CASSPQGFEQYF. The chain links TRBV14 to TRBJ2-7; D is perhaps TRBD1 (6 bases). The ends were cut back, 4 bases at V and 6 bases at J, with 10 bases in the middle. The V gene's germline CDR1 is SGHDN and CDR2 FVKESK. The CDR3 loop spans 12 amino acids.

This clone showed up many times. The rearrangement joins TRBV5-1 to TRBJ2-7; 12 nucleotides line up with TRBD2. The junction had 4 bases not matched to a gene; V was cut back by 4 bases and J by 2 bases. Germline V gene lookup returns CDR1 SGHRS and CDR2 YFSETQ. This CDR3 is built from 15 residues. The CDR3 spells CASSPRLAGAYEQYF. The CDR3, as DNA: TGCGCCAGCAGCCCCCGACTAGCGGGAGCCTACGAGCAGTACTTC.

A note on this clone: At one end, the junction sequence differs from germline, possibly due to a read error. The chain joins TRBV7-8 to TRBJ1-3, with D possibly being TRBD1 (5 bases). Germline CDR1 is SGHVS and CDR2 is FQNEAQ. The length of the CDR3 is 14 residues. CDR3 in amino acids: CVSSFGQGGNTIYF. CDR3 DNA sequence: TGTGTCAGCAGCTTTGGTCAGGGCGGCAACACCATATATTTT.

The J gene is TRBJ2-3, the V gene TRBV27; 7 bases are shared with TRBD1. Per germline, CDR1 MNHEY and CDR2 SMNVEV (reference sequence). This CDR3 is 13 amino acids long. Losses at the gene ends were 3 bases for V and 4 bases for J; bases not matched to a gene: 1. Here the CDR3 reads CASSFQGADTQYF. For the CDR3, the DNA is TGTGCCAGCAGTTTCCAGGGGGCAGATACGCAGTATTTT.

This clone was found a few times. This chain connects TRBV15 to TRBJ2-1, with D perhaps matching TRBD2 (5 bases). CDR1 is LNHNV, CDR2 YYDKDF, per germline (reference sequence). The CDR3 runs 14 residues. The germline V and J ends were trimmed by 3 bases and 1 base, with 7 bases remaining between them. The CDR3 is CATSSPGSYNEQFF. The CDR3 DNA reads TGTGCCACCAGCAGTCCGGGATCCTACAATGAGCAGTTCTTC.

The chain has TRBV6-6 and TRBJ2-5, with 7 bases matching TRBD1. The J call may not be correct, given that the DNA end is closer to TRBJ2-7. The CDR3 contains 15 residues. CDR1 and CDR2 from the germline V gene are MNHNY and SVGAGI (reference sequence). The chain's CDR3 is CASSHRGTNAYEQYF. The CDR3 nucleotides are TGTGCCAGCAGTCACAGGGGCACAAATGCCTACGAGCAGTACTTC.

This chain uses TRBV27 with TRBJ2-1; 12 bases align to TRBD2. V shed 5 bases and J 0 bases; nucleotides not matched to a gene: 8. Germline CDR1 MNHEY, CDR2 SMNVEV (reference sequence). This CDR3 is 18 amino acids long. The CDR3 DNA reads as TGTGCCAGCAGTCTAGGACTAGCGGGGAAGAGCTCCTACAATGAGCAGTTCTTC. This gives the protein CASSLGLAGKSSYNEQFF.

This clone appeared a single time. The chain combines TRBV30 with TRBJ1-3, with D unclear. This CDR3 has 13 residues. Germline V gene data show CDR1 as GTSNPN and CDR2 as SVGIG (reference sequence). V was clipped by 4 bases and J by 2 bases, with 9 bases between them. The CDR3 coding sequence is TGTGCCTGGATACCTAGAACTGGAAACACCATATATTTT. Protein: CAWIPRTGNTIYF.

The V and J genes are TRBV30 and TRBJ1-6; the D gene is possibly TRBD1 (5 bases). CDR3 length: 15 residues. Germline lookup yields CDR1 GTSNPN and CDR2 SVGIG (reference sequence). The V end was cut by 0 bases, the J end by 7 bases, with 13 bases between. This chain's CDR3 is CAWSVRGGVNSPLHF. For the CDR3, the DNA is TGTGCCTGGAGTGTACGGGGAGGGGTCAATTCACCCCTCCACTTT.